Shown below are 9 T cell receptor beta chains from a single sample sequenced in a study of blood T cell repertoires in COVID-19 (dated by TCRdb to about 2020). Libraries came from the immunoSEQ multiplex PCR assay. As stored in TCRdb, this immuneACCESS dataset retains in-frame rearrangements with V and J assigned. A fraction of the clones does not appear; measured against another copy, unresolved V genes explain less than half of the discrepancy, and the remainder lacks a known reason. For this sample the table gives fewer than 65,000 clones, of which 75% to 95% were detected only once. Of the sample, approximately 3% is held by the ten largest clones. Input material: peripheral blood. These receptors all come from a man aged 45 to 65 with acute or convalescent COVID-19.

The genes are TRBV18 and TRBJ2-1; TRBD2 matches 10 bases. J lost 8 bases, V lost 4 bases, and 8 bases had no gene match. The germline CDR1 and CDR2 sequences are KGHSH and LQKENI. This CDR3 is 15 amino acids long. DNA for the CDR3: TGTGCCAGCTCACTTCTAGCGGGGGCAGGAGATGAGCAGTTCTTC. Translation: CASSLLAGAGDEQFF.

A single count supports this clone. This chain connects TRBV7-6 to TRBJ1-1, with D possibly TRBD1 on 6 matching bases. The germline V gene has CDR1 SGHVS and CDR2 FNYEAQ. V dropped 5 bases and J dropped 7 bases, with 11 bases sitting between them. This CDR3 spans 12 amino acids. CDR3 sequence reads: CASSARGGEAFF. The CDR3 DNA sequence: TGTGCCAGCAGCGCCAGAGGGGGTGAAGCTTTCTTT. Full variable domain (missing parts from reference TRBV7-6 and TRBJ1-1): GAGVSQSPRYKVTKRGQDVALRCDPISGHVSLYWYRQALGQGPEFLTYFNYEAQQDKSGLPNDRFSAERPEGSISTLTIQRTEQRDSAMYRCASSARGGEAFFGQGTRLTVV.

This chain joins TRBV18 and TRBJ2-2; D perhaps matches TRBD2 (5 bases). Germline lookup yields CDR1 KGHSH and CDR2 LQKENI. V was clipped by 2 bases and J by 4 bases, with 11 bases between them. This CDR3 has 15 amino acids. The CDR3 region has the DNA TGTGCCAGCTCACCAACTAGTTCGAGCACCGGGGAGCTGTTTTTT. Its translation is CASSPTSSSTGELFF.

This rearrangement joins TRBV7-2 to TRBJ1-6; D is undetermined. Germline CDR1 reads SGHTA; CDR2 reads FQGNSA. This CDR3 comprises 15 residues. With 5 bases removed from V and 9 bases from J, the gap between germline ends came to 17 bases. CDR3 DNA: TGTGCCAGCAGCCTAGACCGGGTGTTGCCTTCACCCCTCCACTTT. Protein sequence: CASSLDRVLPSPLHF.

J is TRBJ1-5 and V is TRBV21-1; the listed D gene, TRBD1, was not tested against the DNA. TRBV21-1 has pseudogene status. This CDR3 spans 19 amino acids. The CDR3 bases are TGTGCCAGCATCCACAACAGACAGAATACAGGGGATCCCAATCAGCCCCAGCATTTT. Its protein is CASIHNRQNTGDPNQPQHF.

This chain links TRBV5-1 with TRBJ1-4; 8 bases agree with TRBD1. This CDR3 is built from 15 residues. The V segment lost 2 bases and the J segment 2 bases; nucleotides outside the gene matches: 2. Germline V gene lookup returns CDR1 SGHRS and CDR2 YFSETQ. The CDR3 is CASSLGQGTNEKLFF. Here the CDR3 DNA reads TGCGCCAGCAGCTTAGGACAGGGCACTAATGAAAAACTGTTTTTT. The full variable domain, completed using reference TRBV5-1 and TRBJ1-4, is KAGVTQTPRYLIKTRGQQVTLSCSPISGHRSVSWYQQTPGQGLQFLFEYFSETQRNKGNFPGRFSGRQFSNSRSEMNVSTLELGDSALYLCASSLGQGTNEKLFFGSGTQLSVL.

This chain uses TRBV4-2 with TRBJ1-1; tentative D call: TRBD1 (6 bases). This CDR3 has 17 residues. Germline values: CDR1 LGHNA, CDR2 YNFKEQ. The V end was cut by 1 base, the J end by 0 bases, with 15 bases between. The chain's CDR3 is CASSQATGKGVNTEAFF. CDR3 coding DNA: TGTGCCAGCAGCCAAGCAACGGGAAAGGGGGTGAACACTGAAGCTTTCTTT.

The chain is built from TRBV20-1 and TRBJ1-2; D perhaps matches TRBD1 (5 bases). CDR1 and CDR2 (germline): DFQATT, SNEGSKA (reference sequence). V dropped 4 bases and J dropped 5 bases, with 5 bases sitting between them. CDR3 length: 10 amino acids. The CDR3 sequence: CSATGYGYTF. The CDR3 DNA reads as TGCAGTGCTACAGGGTATGGCTACACCTTC.

This sequence joins TRBV5-4 and TRBJ2-5; 8 bases are shared with TRBD1. With 5 bases clipped from V and 4 bases from J, the junction kept 7 bases outside the gene matches. The CDR3 loop spans 14 amino acids. Germline-derived CDR1 and CDR2 are SGHNT and YYREEE (reference sequence). CDR3 nucleotide sequence: TGTGCCAGCAGACCTCCAGGGGGCGGAGAGACCCAGTACTTC. The encoded protein is CASRPPGGGETQYF.